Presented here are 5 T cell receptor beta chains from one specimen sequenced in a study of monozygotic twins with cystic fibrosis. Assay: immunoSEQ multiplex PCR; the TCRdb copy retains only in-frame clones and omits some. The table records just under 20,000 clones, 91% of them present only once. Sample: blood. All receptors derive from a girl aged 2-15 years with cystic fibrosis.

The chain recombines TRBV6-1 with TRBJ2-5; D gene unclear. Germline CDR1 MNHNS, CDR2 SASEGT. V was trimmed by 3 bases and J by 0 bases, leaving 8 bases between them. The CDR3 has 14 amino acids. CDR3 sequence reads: CASSDTRYQETQYF. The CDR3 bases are TGTGCCAGCAGTGATACAAGGTACCAAGAGACCCAGTACTTC.

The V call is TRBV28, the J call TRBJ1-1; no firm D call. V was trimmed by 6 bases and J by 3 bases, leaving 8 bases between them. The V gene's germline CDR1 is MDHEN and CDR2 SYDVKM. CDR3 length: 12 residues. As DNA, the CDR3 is TGTGCCAGCAGAAGAGGGTACACTGAAGCTTTCTTT. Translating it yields CASRRGYTEAFF.

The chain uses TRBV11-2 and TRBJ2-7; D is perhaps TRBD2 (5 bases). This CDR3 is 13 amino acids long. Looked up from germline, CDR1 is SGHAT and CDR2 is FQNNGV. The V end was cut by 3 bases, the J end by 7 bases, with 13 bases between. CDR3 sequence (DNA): TGTGCCAGCAGCTTCAGGCCATCGGGGGAGCAGTACTTC. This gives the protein CASSFRPSGEQYF.

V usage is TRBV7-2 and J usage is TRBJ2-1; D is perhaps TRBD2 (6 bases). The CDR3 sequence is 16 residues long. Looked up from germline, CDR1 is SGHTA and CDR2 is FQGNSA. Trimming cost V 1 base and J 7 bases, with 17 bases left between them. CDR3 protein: CASSLVLVAGRNEQFF. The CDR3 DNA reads TGTGCCAGCAGCTTAGTTCTCGTTGCGGGAAGAAATGAGCAGTTCTTC.

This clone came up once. The CDR3 here is CASSLYQVWNQPQHF. The CDR3 bases are TGTGCCAGCAGCTTGTATCAGGTTTGGAATCAGCCCCAGCATTTT. This rearrangement joins TRBV5-6 to TRBJ1-5; D not certain. V was trimmed by 1 base and J by 4 bases, leaving 12 bases between them. CDR1 and CDR2 (germline): SGHDT, YYEEEE. This CDR3 is built from 15 residues.